This T cell receptor (beta chain) was recovered during a study of blood T cell repertoires in COVID-19. Turning to the study itself: Acute and convalescent COVID-19 samples came from the United States, Italy and Spain.

The table came from immunoSEQ multiplex PCR; TCRdb's copy has only in-frame clones and leaves some out. Among roughly 80,000 clones listed, 85% to 90% were seen once. Between the trimmed V and J ends, which lost 4 bases and 4 bases, there was a span of 8 bases. In germline, CDR1 is MNHNY, CDR2 SVGAGI (reference sequence). CDR3 length: 13 residues. The source material was peripheral blood. The TCR was taken from a woman aged 70 to 79 with acute or convalescent COVID-19. The chain is built from TRBV6-6 and TRBJ1-3; D gene ambiguous. CDR3 in amino acids: CASSFTRGNTIYF. CDR3 nucleotide sequence: TGTGCCAGCAGTTTTACTCGGGGAAACACCATATATTTT.